Below, 14 T cell receptor beta chains from the same sample are listed, as sequenced in a study of CD8 T cells in ankylosing spondylitis. Findings and caveats of the study: Roughly eight highly homologous variants made up a TCR beta motif that seemed to typify ankylosing spondylitis blood.

Antigens of these TCRs are unknown. TCRdb recomputed calls from the 5' RACE reads with MiXCR, one row per CDR3 protein. The table shows a few hundred thousand distinct CDR3 sequences, with approximately 17% occurring only once. Input material: blood, either unsorted or a sorted T cell fraction (not recorded which). These TCRs come from a male donor with ankylosing spondylitis.

The genes are TRBV20-1 and TRBJ1-2, with 10 bases matching TRBD1. The germline V gene has CDR1 DFQATT and CDR2 SNEGSKA (reference sequence). The CDR3 is made up of 17 amino acids. The V segment lost 6 bases and the J segment 8 bases; nucleotides outside the gene matches: 21. CDR3 sequence: CSATSMTGGSLNGGYTF. CDR3 in DNA: TGCAGTGCCACATCGATGACAGGGGGCAGCCTAAATGGAGGCTACACCTTC.

The CDR3 bases are TGCGCCAGCAGTCCTCTCGGACTAGCGGGAGACGAGCAGTTCTTC. Protein: CASSPLGLAGDEQFF. The V and J genes are TRBV5-1 and TRBJ2-1, with TRBD2 matching over 13 bases. The CDR3 consists of 15 residues. Looked up from germline, CDR1 is SGHRS and CDR2 is YFSETQ. Losses at the gene ends were 5 bases for V and 10 bases for J; bases not matched to a gene: 9.

This clonotype was picked up a small number of times. The chain combines TRBV5-1 with TRBJ2-5; TRBD2 aligns across 8 bases. The CDR3 contains 13 residues. J lost 1 base, V lost 5 bases, and 1 base had no gene match. Germline CDR1 is SGHRS and CDR2 is YFSETQ. CDR3 residues: CASRGTSQETQYF. The CDR3 nucleotides read TGCGCCAGCAGGGGGACTAGCCAAGAGACCCAGTACTTC.

This clonotype was counted ten times or more. V is TRBV7-3 and J is TRBJ1-5; tentatively, D is TRBD1 (5 bases). Germline-derived CDR1 and CDR2 are SGHTA and FQGTGA. The ends were cut back, 2 bases at V and 6 bases at J, with 11 bases in the middle. This CDR3 has 14 amino acids. As DNA, the CDR3 is TGTGCCAGCAGCTTAGGGGGTTTTGGTCAGCCCCAGCATTTT. Its protein is CASSLGGFGQPQHF.

This clonotype has a handful of counts. This chain joins TRBV6-5 and TRBJ1-1, with TRBD1 matching over 9 bases. V was pared by 3 bases and J by 1 base, with 3 bases of the junction left unmatched. Per the germline V gene, CDR1 is MNHEY and CDR2 is SVGAGI. This CDR3 contains 15 residues. Here the CDR3 DNA reads TGTGCCAGCAGTTATGGGACAGGGACGAACACTGAAGCTTTCTTT. This translates into CASSYGTGTNTEAFF.

This chain joins TRBV5-1 and TRBJ1-4; D unclear. From germline, CDR1 is SGHRS and CDR2 YFSETQ. V gave up 6 bases and J gave up 8 bases, with 17 bases separating them. This CDR3 is built from 14 residues. The CDR3 loop reads CASTHLQKGEKLFF. The CDR3 nucleotides read TGCGCCAGCACCCATCTCCAAAAGGGCGAAAAACTGTTTTTT.

The V and J genes are TRBV10-2 and TRBJ2-3, with 10 bases matching TRBD1. The germline CDR1 and CDR2 sequences are WSHSY and SAAADI. Losses at the gene ends were 6 bases for V and 5 bases for J; bases not matched to a gene: 5. There are 14 residues in the CDR3. The CDR3 coding sequence is TGCGCCAGCAGGCATGGGACAGGGGAAGATACGCAGTATTTT. This translates into CASRHGTGEDTQYF.

This chain links TRBV28 with TRBJ1-2; D is uncertain. Germline V gene lookup returns CDR1 MDHEN and CDR2 SYDVKM. V shed 3 bases and J shed 4 bases, with 12 bases lying between them. The CDR3 is 14 amino acids. The CDR3 loop is CASSFGQEIYGYTF. The DNA for the CDR3 is TGTGCCAGCAGTTTTGGTCAGGAAATCTATGGCTACACCTTC.

This clonotype has just a few counts. This sequence joins TRBV4-1 and TRBJ2-2, with no clear D. The CDR3 is 13 amino acids. Germline V lookup: CDR1 MGHRA, CDR2 YSYEKL. Trimming stripped 2 bases from V and 1 base from J, with 2 bases between. CDR3 in amino acids: CASSQMNTGELFF. In DNA form, the CDR3 reads TGCGCCAGCAGCCAAATGAACACCGGGGAGCTGTTTTTT.

This clonotype was counted only a few times. The chain couples TRBV5-1 to TRBJ1-3; D is perhaps TRBD1 (6 bases). V lost 0 bases and J lost 0, with 7 bases in between. Per the germline V gene, CDR1 is SGHRS and CDR2 is YFSETQ. The CDR3 loop spans 15 amino acids. CDR3 nucleotides: TGCGCCAGCAGCTTGGGGGACATCTCTGGAAACACCATATATTTT. Translated, it gives CASSLGDISGNTIYF.

The V and J genes are TRBV5-1 and TRBJ2-2; no clear D. The CDR3 has 15 residues. Trimming left V 5 bases short and J 0 bases short, with 11 bases between. The germline V gene has CDR1 SGHRS and CDR2 YFSETQ. The CDR3 loop reads CASSNGFANTGELFF. The CDR3 nucleotides read TGCGCCAGCAGTAACGGGTTCGCGAACACCGGGGAGCTGTTTTTT.

This chain joins TRBV6-4 and TRBJ1-1; D gene uncertain. V shed 3 bases and J shed 2 bases, with 7 bases lying between them. This CDR3 spans 13 amino acids. The V gene's germline CDR1 is MRHNA and CDR2 SNTAGT. The CDR3 sequence is CASSEKYNTEAFF. CDR3 DNA: TGTGCCAGCAGTGAAAAGTATAACACTGAAGCTTTCTTT.

This clonotype was counted at least ten times. The V call is TRBV12-3 or TRBV12-4, the J call TRBJ2-7; D perhaps matches TRBD1 (6 bases). V lost 5 bases and J 6 bases, leaving 17 bases between the germline ends. CDR3 length: 14 residues. CDR3 in DNA: TGTGCCAGCAGTCCGCAACAGGGTGGTTTCGAGCAGTACTTC. Its protein is CASSPQQGGFEQYF.

The rearrangement links TRBV3-1 to TRBJ2-5; 7 nucleotides match TRBD2. The J segment lost 0 bases and the V segment lost 1 base, leaving 2 bases of the junction unmatched. In germline, CDR1 is LGHDT, CDR2 YNNKEL (reference sequence). The CDR3 consists of 15 residues. The DNA for the CDR3 is TGTGCCAGCAGCCAAGCGACTAGCTACCAAGAGACCCAGTACTTC. Amino acids: CASSQATSYQETQYF.